This T cell receptor beta chain was captured in a study of cytomegalovirus exposure and HLA in healthy donors. With 60 Vbeta and 13 Jbeta primers, the PCR was carried out. Sequencing used immunoSEQ multiplex PCR; TCRdb keeps in-frame clones, though not all of them. The sample records around 160,000 clones, approximately 79% being singletons. The source of this sequence is a woman in her thirties or forties in good health and CMV-seropositive. Sequenced: PBMCs.

The CDR3 coding sequence is TGCGCCAGCAGAGCTAGCGGGGGTTCGCAGTTCTTC. It translates to CASRASGGSQFF. V and J are TRBV10-2 and TRBJ2-1, with 10 bases identical to TRBD2. Germline CDR1 and CDR2: WSHSY and SAAADI. The V and J ends lost 6 bases and 12 bases, in that order; junction bases with no gene match: 5. This CDR3 has 12 amino acids.